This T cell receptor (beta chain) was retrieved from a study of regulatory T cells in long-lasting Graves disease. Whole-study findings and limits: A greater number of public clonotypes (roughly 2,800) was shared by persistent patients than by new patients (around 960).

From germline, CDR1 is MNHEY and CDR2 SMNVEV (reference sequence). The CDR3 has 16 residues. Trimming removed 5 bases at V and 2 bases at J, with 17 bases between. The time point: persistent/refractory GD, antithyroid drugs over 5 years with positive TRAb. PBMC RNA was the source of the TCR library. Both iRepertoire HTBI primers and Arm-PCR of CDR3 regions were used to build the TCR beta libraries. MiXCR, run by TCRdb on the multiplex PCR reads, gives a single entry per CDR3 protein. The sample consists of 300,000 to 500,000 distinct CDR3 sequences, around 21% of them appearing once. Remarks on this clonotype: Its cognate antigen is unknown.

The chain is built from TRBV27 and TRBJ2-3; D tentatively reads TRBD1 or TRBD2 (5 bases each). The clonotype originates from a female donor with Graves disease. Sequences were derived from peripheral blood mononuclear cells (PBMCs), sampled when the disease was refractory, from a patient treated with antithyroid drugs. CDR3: CASSQGVAISTDTQYF. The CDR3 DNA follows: TGTGCCAGCAGTCAGGGAGTAGCCATTTCCACAGATACGCAGTATTTT.